The 13 T cell receptor beta chains reported below all come from one sample, sequenced in a study of blood T cell repertoires in COVID-19. Profiling relied on immunoSEQ multiplex PCR, and the TCRdb table lists in-frame clones only, not all of them. In the table there are about 280,000 clones, roughly 80% of which are singletons. The specimen sequenced was PBMCs or T cells enriched from blood (not recorded which). The receptors were gathered from a man aged 40-49 years who had been exposed to COVID-19.

CDR3 in amino acids: CASGRGNEQFF. The CDR3 DNA is TGTGCCAGCGGGAGGGGGAATGAGCAGTTCTTC. The chain recombines TRBV7-3 with TRBJ2-1; tentatively, D is TRBD2 (7 bases). Germline lookup yields CDR1 SGHTA and CDR2 FQGTGA. V gave up 8 bases and J gave up 7 bases, with 9 bases separating them. CDR3 length: 11 amino acids.

This chain joins TRBV4-2 and TRBJ2-5; 13 bases fit TRBD2. The CDR3 consists of 17 residues. Germline CDR1 is LGHNA and CDR2 is YNFKEQ. V shed 5 bases and J 4 bases; nucleotides not matched to a gene: 10. The CDR3 nucleotides are TGTGCCAGCAGCACCAGACTAGCGGGAGGAGGGACAGAGACCCAGTACTTC. Its translation: CASSTRLAGGGTETQYF.

V and J are TRBV15 and TRBJ1-2, with TRBD1 matching 7 bases. Per germline, CDR1 LNHNV and CDR2 YYDKDF (reference sequence). V lost 1 base, J lost 4 bases, and 0 bases stayed unmatched. The CDR3 is made up of 13 amino acids. The CDR3 here is CATSRGDSYGYTF. Written as DNA, the CDR3 is TGTGCCACCAGCAGAGGGGACAGCTATGGCTACACCTTC.

V usage is TRBV10-2 and J usage is TRBJ2-1; 8 nucleotides agree with TRBD2. Trimming took 5 bases from V and 4 from J; bases not matched to a gene: 4. Germline loops: CDR1 WSHSY, CDR2 SAAADI. There are 14 residues in the CDR3. The CDR3 nucleotides are TGCGCCAGCAGTCCTAGCGGGTTTTACAATGAGCAGTTCTTC. It translates to CASSPSGFYNEQFF.

The V gene is TRBV19, the J gene TRBJ2-7, with a tentative D call TRBD2 (6 bases). The V gene's germline CDR1 is LNHDA and CDR2 SQIVND (reference sequence). V shed 8 bases and J shed 0 bases, with 17 bases lying between them. This CDR3 has 15 residues. The CDR3 DNA is TGTGCCAGTGCGATGGGTAGCGGTCTCTCCTACGAGCAGTACTTC. Residues: CASAMGSGLSYEQYF.

The V call is TRBV30, the J call TRBJ2-7; D unresolved. The V gene lost 2 bases and the J gene lost 6 bases, with 14 bases spanning the gap. Germline V gene lookup returns CDR1 GTSNPN and CDR2 SVGIG (reference sequence). The CDR3 has 13 amino acids. CDR3 DNA sequence: TGTGCCTGGAGTAAAAGCCTATCAATCGAGCAGTACTTC. This gives the protein CAWSKSLSIEQYF.

This clone was recorded a few times. The V and J genes are TRBV6-5 and TRBJ2-3; 7 positions match TRBD1. V trimming: 0 bases; J trimming: 0 bases; junction bases outside the gene matches: 0. CDR1 is MNHEY, CDR2 SVGAGI, per germline. The CDR3 is 15 residues long. CDR3 in DNA: TGTGCCAGCAGTTACTCGGGACAGAGCACAGATACGCAGTATTTT. It is translated as CASSYSGQSTDTQYF.

V and J are TRBV29-1 and TRBJ1-1; D remains unclear. CDR3 length: 10 residues. V lost 4 bases and J 8 bases, leaving 8 bases between the germline ends. Germline assignment: CDR1 SQVTM and CDR2 ANQGSEA. The CDR3 is CSVGPGEAFF. DNA of the CDR3: TGCAGCGTTGGTCCGGGAGAAGCTTTCTTT.

This clone appeared once. This chain links TRBV18 with TRBJ2-1, with D perhaps TRBD2 (6 bases). Trimming stripped 3 bases from V and 5 bases from J, with 11 bases between. Germline V lookup: CDR1 KGHSH, CDR2 LQKENI. CDR3 length: 14 amino acids. The CDR3 is CASSPKAGNNEQFF. The CDR3 DNA reads as TGTGCCAGCTCACCGAAGGCGGGAAACAATGAGCAGTTCTTC. Looking up the rest from reference TRBV18 and TRBJ2-1 gives the full variable domain: NAGVMQNPRHLVRRRGQEARLRCSPMKGHSHVYWYRQLPEEGLKFMVYLQKENIIDESGMPKERFSAEFPKEGPSILRIQQVVRGDSAAYFCASSPKAGNNEQFFGPGTRLTVL.

This rearrangement joins TRBV7-3 to TRBJ2-2; 8 bases match TRBD1. V was pared by 5 bases and J by 8 bases, with 7 bases of the junction left unmatched. Per the germline V gene, CDR1 is SGHTA and CDR2 is FQGTGA. The CDR3 has 14 residues. The CDR3 DNA sequence: TGTGCCAGCAGCCCAGGGGGCTATGTAGGGGAGCTGTTTTTT. Translated: CASSPGGYVGELFF.

The CDR3 is CASSNQGLSNQPQHF. CDR3 DNA sequence: TGTGCCAGCAGCAACCAGGGATTGAGCAATCAGCCCCAGCATTTT. The chain has TRBV3-1 (or the pseudogene TRBV3-2) and TRBJ1-5; D is perhaps TRBD1 (5 bases). Germline V CDR1 and CDR2: LGHDT, YNNKEL (reference sequence). V was cut by 5 bases and J by 1 base, with 12 bases left in between. The CDR3 extends over 15 amino acids.

The J gene is TRBJ2-7, the V gene TRBV5-1, with D possibly matching TRBD2 (5 bases). The V end was cut by 4 bases, the J end by 4 bases, with 15 bases between. The CDR3 has 14 amino acids. Germline V lookup: CDR1 SGHRS, CDR2 YFSETQ. The chain's CDR3 is CASSPLNGEYEQYF. CDR3 DNA sequence: TGCGCCAGCAGCCCACTAAATGGGGAGTACGAGCAGTACTTC.

The chain employs TRBV10-1 and TRBJ2-1; D unresolved. V lost 5 bases, J lost 10 bases, and 12 bases lay in between. Germline V gives CDR1 WNHNN, CDR2 SYGVQD (reference sequence). This CDR3 has 12 residues. The CDR3 here is CASSSRFKEQFF. The CDR3 DNA reads as TGCGCCAGCAGTTCCCGGTTTAAGGAGCAGTTCTTC.